The next 19 T cell receptor beta chains were all read from a single sample in a study of shared clonotypes between healthy human individuals. The naive CD8 population came from CD45RO-negative cells selected for CCR7, without terminally differentiated effector memory CD45RA+ cells. TCRdb's copy holds only in-frame clones and misses some; the assay was immunoSEQ multiplex PCR. The sample records hundreds of thousands of clones, about 96% being singletons. Sequencing input: naive CD8+ T cells sorted from blood. The receptors shown here come from a man aged 25 to 40 in good health.

The chain carries TRBV4-3 and TRBJ2-1, with no clear D. The V gene lost 6 bases and the J gene lost 7 bases, with 10 bases spanning the gap. CDR3 size: 12 residues. CDR1 and CDR2 (germline): LGHNA, YSLEER. In DNA, the CDR3 is TGCGCCAGCAGTAGATACGGGAATGAGCAGTTCTTC. It is translated as CASSRYGNEQFF.

The chain couples TRBV11-3 to TRBJ1-1; D uncertain. Germline CDR1 reads SGHNT; CDR2 reads YENEEA. V dropped 1 base and J dropped 8 bases, with 8 bases sitting between them. This CDR3 comprises 12 residues. The CDR3 loop is CASSLGTGEAFF. CDR3 DNA: TGTGCCAGCAGCTTAGGTACGGGCGAAGCTTTCTTT.

The chain is built from TRBV11-3 and TRBJ2-5; TRBD2 agrees at 10 bases. V was clipped by 4 bases and J by 3 bases; unmatched bases: 11. This CDR3 has 17 residues. The germline V gene encodes CDR1 SGHNT and CDR2 YENEEA. CDR3 region: CASSSTGSGLAEETQYF. As DNA, the CDR3 is TGTGCCAGCAGCTCGACAGGGTCAGGACTAGCGGAAGAGACCCAGTACTTC.

The chain is built from TRBV7-8 and TRBJ2-5; no firm D call. Trimming cost V 2 bases and J 1 base, with 14 bases left between them. The CDR3 runs to 16 residues. CDR1 SGHVS and CDR2 FQNEAQ come from the germline V gene. The CDR3 DNA follows: TGTGCCAGCAGCTTAATCCCGGACCCGAGCCAAGAGACCCAGTACTTC. It encodes CASSLIPDPSQETQYF.

In DNA, the CDR3 is TGTGCCAGTAGTTCCAACCCAAACACTGAAGCTTTCTTT. Translating gives CASSSNPNTEAFF. The chain links TRBV19 to TRBJ1-1; D is uncertain. The germline CDR1 and CDR2 sequences are LNHDA and SQIVND (reference sequence). The CDR3 has 13 residues. Between the trimmed V and J ends, which lost 5 bases and 2 bases, there was a span of 9 bases.

The table lists this clone with a few counts. This chain connects TRBV2 to TRBJ1-5; TRBD1 matches at 8 bases. The length of the CDR3 is 14 residues. The trim removed 3 bases at V and 6 bases at J, leaving 4 bases unmatched. Per the germline V gene, CDR1 is SNHLY and CDR2 is FYNNEI. The CDR3 protein is CASSDRGRSQPQHF. The CDR3 bases are TGTGCCAGCAGTGACAGGGGGCGAAGTCAGCCCCAGCATTTT.

J is TRBJ2-7 and V is TRBV5-8, with D perhaps TRBD1 or TRBD2 (5 bases each). The CDR3 length is 14 residues. Germline CDR1 SGHTS, CDR2 YDEGEE. Trimming left V 6 bases short and J 7 bases short, with 20 bases between. Here the CDR3 reads CASTGVQGVWEQYF. The CDR3 DNA reads TGTGCCAGCACCGGCGTCCAGGGAGTATGGGAGCAGTACTTC.

The chain has TRBV10-2 and TRBJ2-7, with 9 nucleotides matching TRBD1. Germline V gene lookup returns CDR1 WSHSY and CDR2 SAAADI. Trimming removed 5 bases from V and 6 bases from J; junction bases left unmatched: 8. This CDR3 spans 14 amino acids. CDR3 nucleotides: TGCGCCAGCAGTCGGGACAGGGATTATGGCGAGCAGTACTTC. This encodes CASSRDRDYGEQYF.

The chain has TRBV7-2 and TRBJ2-5; 9 bases match TRBD2. V lost 2 bases and J lost 0; bases outside the gene matches: 4. Germline V gene sequence: CDR1 SGHTA, CDR2 FQGNSA. The CDR3 spans 16 residues. CDR3 protein: CASSLRPSGNQETQYF. CDR3 bases: TGTGCCAGCAGCTTACGCCCTAGCGGGAACCAAGAGACCCAGTACTTC.

Here the CDR3 reads CASSLERQIGEAFF. In nucleotides, the CDR3 is TGTGCCAGCAGCTTAGAGCGGCAGATCGGCGAAGCTTTCTTT. The rearrangement joins TRBV7-6 to TRBJ1-1; D call uncertain. The CDR3 is 14 amino acids. Between the trimmed V and J ends, which lost 1 base and 8 bases, there was a span of 14 bases. Per the germline V gene, CDR1 is SGHVS and CDR2 is FNYEAQ.

V is TRBV28 and J is TRBJ2-7; the D gene is possibly TRBD2 (5 bases). Germline values: CDR1 MDHEN, CDR2 SYDVKM. The CDR3 runs 13 residues. Trimming removed 4 bases from V and 3 bases from J, with 10 bases in between. CDR3 amino acids: CASSSGLFYEQYF. CDR3 DNA sequence: TGTGCCAGCAGTTCCGGACTTTTCTACGAGCAGTACTTC.

The rearrangement links TRBV13 to TRBJ2-1, with TRBD2 matching over 10 bases. The CDR3 has 17 residues. Germline trimming cut 0 bases from V and 5 bases from J; bases unmatched to any gene: 7. Germline assignment: CDR1 PRHDT and CDR2 FYEKMQ (reference sequence). CDR3 in DNA: TGTGCCAGCAGCTTAGGCACTAGCGGGACTTGGAACAATGAGCAGTTCTTC. Translated, it gives CASSLGTSGTWNNEQFF.

Worth noting for this clone: Other DNA sequences in the sample encode the same CDR3. The chain links TRBV5-1 to TRBJ2-7, with a weak D call TRBD1 (6 bases). Germline values: CDR1 SGHRS, CDR2 YFSETQ. Trimming removed 2 bases from V and 4 bases from J, with 10 bases in between. CDR3 length: 13 amino acids. CDR3 coding DNA: TGCGCCAGCAGCTTACAACAGGGTTACGAGCAGTACTTC. Translating it yields CASSLQQGYEQYF.

The chain links TRBV10-2 to TRBJ2-3; 9 nucleotides match TRBD2. Trimming at V came to 3 bases and at J to 1 base, leaving 2 bases not matched to a gene. Germline V lookup: CDR1 WSHSY, CDR2 SAAADI. The CDR3 runs 15 residues. CDR3 in amino acids: CASSEWTSGTDTQYF. Here the CDR3 DNA reads TGCGCCAGCAGTGAATGGACTAGCGGCACAGATACGCAGTATTTT.

This clone was seen only once. This chain uses TRBV7-6 with TRBJ2-6; D not certain. CDR3 size: 16 residues. CDR1 and CDR2 (germline): SGHVS, FNYEAQ. The ends were cut back, 6 bases at V and 4 bases at J, with 16 bases in the middle. This CDR3 is CASSPPVNSGANVLTF. CDR3 sequence (DNA): TGTGCCAGCAGTCCCCCCGTAAACTCCGGGGCCAACGTCCTGACTTTC.

The rearrangement joins TRBV18 to TRBJ2-1, with TRBD2 matching over 7 bases. Germline loops: CDR1 KGHSH, CDR2 LQKENI. The CDR3 spans 13 residues. V shed 2 bases, J shed 13 bases, and the junction held 8 bases outside the gene matches. In DNA form, the CDR3 reads TGTGCCAGCTCACCAGACAGACCGGGACTACAGTTCTTC. Amino acids: CASSPDRPGLQFF.

This chain links TRBV9 with TRBJ2-3; 7 bases map to TRBD1. The CDR3 totals 16 residues. Germline V gives CDR1 SGDLS, CDR2 YYNGEE. The ends lost 0 bases at V and 4 bases at J; junction bases unmatched: 8. In DNA, the CDR3 is TGTGCCAGCAGCGTAGAAAACAGGGGCCGGGCAGATACGCAGTATTTT. Residues: CASSVENRGRADTQYF.

V usage is TRBV28 and J usage is TRBJ1-5; D is undetermined. V was shortened by 3 bases and J by 5 bases, with 17 bases between the two germline ends. Germline V lookup: CDR1 MDHEN, CDR2 SYDVKM. The CDR3 contains 16 residues. The chain's CDR3 is CASSLVRGSRHQPQHF. CDR3 DNA sequence: TGTGCCAGCAGTTTGGTTCGCGGGTCCCGACATCAGCCCCAGCATTTT.

This clone has a single count. V gene TRBV28 combines with J gene TRBJ2-7; D gene ambiguous. Trimming cost V 2 bases and J 4 bases, with 12 bases left between them. In germline, CDR1 is MDHEN, CDR2 SYDVKM. The CDR3 runs 14 residues. The CDR3 loop reads CASSLLPKAYEQYF. CDR3 in DNA: TGTGCCAGCAGTTTACTTCCCAAAGCGTACGAGCAGTACTTC.